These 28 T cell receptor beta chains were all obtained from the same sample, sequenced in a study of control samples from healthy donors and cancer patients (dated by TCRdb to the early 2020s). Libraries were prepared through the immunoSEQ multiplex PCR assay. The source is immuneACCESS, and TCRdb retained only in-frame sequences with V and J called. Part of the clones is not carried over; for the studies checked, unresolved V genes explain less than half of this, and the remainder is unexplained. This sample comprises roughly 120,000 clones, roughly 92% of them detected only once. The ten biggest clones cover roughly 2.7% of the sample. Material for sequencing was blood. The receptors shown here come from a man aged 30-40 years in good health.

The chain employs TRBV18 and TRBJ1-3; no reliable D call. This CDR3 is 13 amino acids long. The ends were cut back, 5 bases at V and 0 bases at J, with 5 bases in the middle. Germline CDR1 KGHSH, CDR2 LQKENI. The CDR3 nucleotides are TGTGCCAGCTCAGTCAGCTCTGGAAACACCATATATTTT. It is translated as CASSVSSGNTIYF.

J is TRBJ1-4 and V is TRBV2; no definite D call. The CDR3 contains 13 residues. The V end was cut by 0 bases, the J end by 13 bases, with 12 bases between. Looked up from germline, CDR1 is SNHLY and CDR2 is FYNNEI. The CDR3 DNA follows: TGTGCCAGCAGTGAAGCGCGAGTGAGTGGACTGTTTTTT. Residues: CASSEARVSGLFF. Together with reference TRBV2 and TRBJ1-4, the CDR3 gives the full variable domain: EPEVTQTPSHQVTQMGQEVILRCVPISNHLYFYWYRQILGQKVEFLVSFYNNEISEKSEIFDDQFSVERPDGSNFTLKIRSTKLEDSAMYFCASSEARVSGLFFGSGTQLSVL.

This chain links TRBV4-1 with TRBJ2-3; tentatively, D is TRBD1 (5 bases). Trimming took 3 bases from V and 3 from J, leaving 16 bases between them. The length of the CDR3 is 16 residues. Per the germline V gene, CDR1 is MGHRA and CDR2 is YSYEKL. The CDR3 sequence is CASSQWGPETTDTQYF. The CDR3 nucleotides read TGCGCCAGCAGCCAGTGGGGCCCGGAGACTACAGATACGCAGTATTTT.

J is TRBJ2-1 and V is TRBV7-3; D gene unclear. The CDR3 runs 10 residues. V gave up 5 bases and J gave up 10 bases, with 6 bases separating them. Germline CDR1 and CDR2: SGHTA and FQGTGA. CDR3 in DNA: TGTGCCAGCAGCCATCAGGAGCAGTTCTTC. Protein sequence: CASSHQEQFF.

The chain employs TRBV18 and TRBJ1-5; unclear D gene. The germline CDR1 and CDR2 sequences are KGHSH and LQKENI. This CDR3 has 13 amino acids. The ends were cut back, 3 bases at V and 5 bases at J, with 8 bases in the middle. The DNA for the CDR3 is TGTGCCAGCTCACCGAATGGGGATCAGCCCCAGCATTTT. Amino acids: CASSPNGDQPQHF.

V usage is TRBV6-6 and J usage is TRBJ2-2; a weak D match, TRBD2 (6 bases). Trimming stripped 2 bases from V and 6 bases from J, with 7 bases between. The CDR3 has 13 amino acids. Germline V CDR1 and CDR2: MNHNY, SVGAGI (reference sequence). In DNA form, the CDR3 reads TGTGCCAGCAGTTACGGGGAGGCCGGGGAGCTGTTTTTT. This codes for CASSYGEAGELFF.

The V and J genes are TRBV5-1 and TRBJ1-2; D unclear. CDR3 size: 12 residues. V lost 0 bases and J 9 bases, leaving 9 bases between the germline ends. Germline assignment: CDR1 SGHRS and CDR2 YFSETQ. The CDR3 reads CASSLVGVRYTF. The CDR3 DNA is TGCGCCAGCAGCTTGGTAGGAGTCCGCTACACCTTC.

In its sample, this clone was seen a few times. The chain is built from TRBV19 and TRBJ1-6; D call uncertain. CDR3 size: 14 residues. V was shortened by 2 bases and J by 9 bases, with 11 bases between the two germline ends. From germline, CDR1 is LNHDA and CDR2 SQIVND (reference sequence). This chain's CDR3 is CASSIQAGSSPLHF. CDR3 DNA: TGTGCCAGTAGTATACAGGCCGGGTCTTCACCCCTCCACTTT.

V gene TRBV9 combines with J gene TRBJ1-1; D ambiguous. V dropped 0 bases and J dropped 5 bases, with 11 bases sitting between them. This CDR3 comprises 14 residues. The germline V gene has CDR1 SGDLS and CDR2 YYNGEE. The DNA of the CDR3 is TGTGCCAGCAGCGTAGGCAACCGAGGGACTGAAGCTTTCTTT. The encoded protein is CASSVGNRGTEAFF.

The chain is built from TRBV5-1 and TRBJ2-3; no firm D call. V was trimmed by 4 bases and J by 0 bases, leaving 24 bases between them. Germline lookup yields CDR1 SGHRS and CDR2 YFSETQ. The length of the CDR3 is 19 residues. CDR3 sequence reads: CASSRTPITGPSSTDTQYF. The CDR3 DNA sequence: TGCGCCAGCAGCCGTACACCAATCACCGGGCCCTCTAGCACAGATACGCAGTATTTT.

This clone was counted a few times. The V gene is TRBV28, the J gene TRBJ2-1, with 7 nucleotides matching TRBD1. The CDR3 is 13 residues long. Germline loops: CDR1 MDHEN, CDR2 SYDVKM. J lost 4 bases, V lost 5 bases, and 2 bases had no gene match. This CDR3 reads CASSGDSYNEQFF. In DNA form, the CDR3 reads TGTGCCAGCAGTGGGGACAGTTACAATGAGCAGTTCTTC.

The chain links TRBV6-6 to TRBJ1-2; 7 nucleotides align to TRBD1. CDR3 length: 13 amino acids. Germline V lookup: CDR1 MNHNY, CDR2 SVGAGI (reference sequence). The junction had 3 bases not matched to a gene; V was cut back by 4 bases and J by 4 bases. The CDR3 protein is CASSLDRAYGYTF. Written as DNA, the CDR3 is TGTGCCAGCAGTTTAGACAGGGCCTATGGCTACACCTTC.

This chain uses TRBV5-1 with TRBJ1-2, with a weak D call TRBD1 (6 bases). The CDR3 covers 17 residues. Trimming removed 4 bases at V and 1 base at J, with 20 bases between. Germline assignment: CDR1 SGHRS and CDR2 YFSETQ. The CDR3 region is CASSPWLGTGINYGYTF. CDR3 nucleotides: TGCGCCAGCAGCCCCTGGTTGGGTACAGGGATTAACTATGGCTACACCTTC.

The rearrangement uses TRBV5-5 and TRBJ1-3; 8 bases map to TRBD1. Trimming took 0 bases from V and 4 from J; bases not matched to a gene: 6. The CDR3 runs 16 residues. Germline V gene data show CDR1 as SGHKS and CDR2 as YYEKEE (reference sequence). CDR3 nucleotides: TGTGCCAGCAGCTTGGGGCCGACAGGGGCGGGAAACACCATATATTTT. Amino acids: CASSLGPTGAGNTIYF.

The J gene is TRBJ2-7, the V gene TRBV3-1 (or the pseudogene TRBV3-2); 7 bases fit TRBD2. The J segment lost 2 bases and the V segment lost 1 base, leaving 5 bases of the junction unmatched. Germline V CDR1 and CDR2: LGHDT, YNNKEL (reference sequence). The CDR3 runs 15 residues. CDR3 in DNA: TGTGCCAGCAGCCAAGGGCTAGCGGACCCCTACGAGCAGTACGTC. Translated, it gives CASSQGLADPYEQYV.

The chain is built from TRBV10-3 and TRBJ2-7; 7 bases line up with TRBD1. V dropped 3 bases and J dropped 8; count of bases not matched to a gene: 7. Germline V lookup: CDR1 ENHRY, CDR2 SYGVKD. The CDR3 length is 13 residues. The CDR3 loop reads CAISEPKQGKQYV. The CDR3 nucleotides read TGTGCCATCAGTGAACCTAAACAGGGGAAGCAGTACGTC.

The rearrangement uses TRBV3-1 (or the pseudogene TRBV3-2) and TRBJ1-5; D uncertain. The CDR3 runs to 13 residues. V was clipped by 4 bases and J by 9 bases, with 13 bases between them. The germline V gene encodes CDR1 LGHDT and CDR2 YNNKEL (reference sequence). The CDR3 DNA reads TGTGCCAGCAGCCCCGAAATCACCGGGCCCCAGCATTTT. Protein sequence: CASSPEITGPQHF.

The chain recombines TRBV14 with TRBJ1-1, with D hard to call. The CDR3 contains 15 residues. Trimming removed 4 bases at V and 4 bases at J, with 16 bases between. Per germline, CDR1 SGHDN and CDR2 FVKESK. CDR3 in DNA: TGTGCCAGCAGCCCAGTTGAAGGAAGTTCCACTGAAGCTTTCTTT. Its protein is CASSPVEGSSTEAFF.

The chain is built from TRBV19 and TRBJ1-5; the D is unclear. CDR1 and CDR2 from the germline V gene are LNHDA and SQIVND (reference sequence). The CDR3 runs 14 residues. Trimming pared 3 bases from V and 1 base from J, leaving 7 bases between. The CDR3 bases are TGTGCCAGTAGTATTTCGGCCAGCAATCAGCCCCAGCATTTT. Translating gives CASSISASNQPQHF. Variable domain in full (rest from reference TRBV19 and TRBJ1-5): DGGITQSPKYLFRKEGQNVTLSCEQNLNHDAMYWYRQDPGQGLRLIYYSQIVNDFQKGDIAEGYSVSREKKESFPLTVTSAQKNPTAFYLCASSISASNQPQHFGDGTRLSIL.

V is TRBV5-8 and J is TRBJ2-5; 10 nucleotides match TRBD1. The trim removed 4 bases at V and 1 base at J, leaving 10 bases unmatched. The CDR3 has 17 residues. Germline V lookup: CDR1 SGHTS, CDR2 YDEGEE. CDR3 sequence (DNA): TGTGCCAGCAGCCACGGGAAGGGACAGGGGAGCCAAGAGACCCAGTACTTC. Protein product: CASSHGKGQGSQETQYF.

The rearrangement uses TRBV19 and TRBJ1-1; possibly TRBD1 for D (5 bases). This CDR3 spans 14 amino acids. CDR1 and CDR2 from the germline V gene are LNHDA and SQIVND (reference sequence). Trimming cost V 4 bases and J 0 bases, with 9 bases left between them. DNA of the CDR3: TGTGCCAGTAGTACAGGGTCGGTGAACACTGAAGCTTTCTTT. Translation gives CASSTGSVNTEAFF.

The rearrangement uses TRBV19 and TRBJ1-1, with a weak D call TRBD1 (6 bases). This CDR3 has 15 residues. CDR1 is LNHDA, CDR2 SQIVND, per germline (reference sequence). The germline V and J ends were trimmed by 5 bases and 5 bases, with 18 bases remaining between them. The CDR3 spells CASSLIGGAVTEAFF. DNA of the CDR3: TGTGCCAGTAGTCTTATTGGGGGCGCGGTTACTGAAGCTTTCTTT.

The chain's CDR3 is CASSSLDGNNSPLHF. The DNA of the CDR3 is TGTGCCAGCAGTTCCCTAGACGGGAATAATTCACCCCTCCACTTT. The chain joins TRBV6-5 to TRBJ1-6; D gene uncertain. Trimming stripped 4 bases from V and 5 bases from J, with 12 bases between. The CDR3 extends over 15 amino acids. Germline lookup yields CDR1 MNHEY and CDR2 SVGAGI.

In nucleotides, the CDR3 is TGTGCCAGCAGCCAAGATCGAGGGGGCACCGCTTTCTTT. As protein: CASSQDRGGTAFF. The chain combines TRBV3-1 (or the pseudogene TRBV3-2) with TRBJ1-1, with TRBD1 matching 7 bases. J was trimmed by 11 bases and V by 0 bases; bases with no gene match: 6. The CDR3 runs 13 residues. Germline lookup yields CDR1 LGHDT and CDR2 YNNKEL (reference sequence).

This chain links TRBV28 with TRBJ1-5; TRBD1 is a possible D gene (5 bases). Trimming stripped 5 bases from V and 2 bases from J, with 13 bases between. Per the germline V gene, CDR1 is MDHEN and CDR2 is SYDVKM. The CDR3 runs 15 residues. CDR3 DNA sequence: TGTGCCAGCAGTCCAGGGACCAGGGGCAATCAGCCCCAGCATTTT. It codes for CASSPGTRGNQPQHF. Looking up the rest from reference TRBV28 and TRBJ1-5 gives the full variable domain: DVKVTQSSRYLVKRTGEKVFLECVQDMDHENMFWYRQDPGLGLRLIYFSYDVKMKEKGDIPEGYSVSREKKERFSLILESASTNQTSMYLCASSPGTRGNQPQHFGDGTRLSIL.

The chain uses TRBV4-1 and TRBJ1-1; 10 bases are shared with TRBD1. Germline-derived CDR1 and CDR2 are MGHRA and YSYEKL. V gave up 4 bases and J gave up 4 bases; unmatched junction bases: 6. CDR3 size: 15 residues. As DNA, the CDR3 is TGCGCCAGCAGCCCTAGGGGACAGGGGAGCACTGAAGCTTTCTTT. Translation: CASSPRGQGSTEAFF.

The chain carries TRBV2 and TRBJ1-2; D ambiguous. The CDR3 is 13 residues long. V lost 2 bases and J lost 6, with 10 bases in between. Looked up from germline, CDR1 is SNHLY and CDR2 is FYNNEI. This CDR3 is CASSEIIEDGYTF. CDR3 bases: TGTGCCAGCAGTGAAATTATAGAGGATGGCTACACCTTC.

The CDR3 here is CAISEAAGNTIYF. The DNA for the CDR3 is TGTGCCATCAGCGAAGCCGCTGGAAACACCATATATTTT. The chain links TRBV10-3 to TRBJ1-3, with no clear D. Germline V gene sequence: CDR1 ENHRY, CDR2 SYGVKD. This CDR3 comprises 13 residues. Trimming took off 6 bases at V and 2 bases at J, with 8 bases between the two ends.